One and the same sample provided the 31 T cell receptor beta chains below, sequenced in a study of blood T cell repertoires in COVID-19. Generated by immunoSEQ multiplex PCR, the TCRdb table keeps only in-frame clones and is missing some. The sample shows over 85,000 clones, 70% to 90% of them seen only once. Sequencing input: peripheral blood. Receptors originate from a man aged 50 or older with active or convalescent COVID-19.

This clone occurred many times. V gene TRBV6-1 combines with J gene TRBJ2-2, with 7 bases aligning to TRBD1. V lost 2 bases and J lost 1; bases outside the gene matches: 1. CDR1 and CDR2 from the germline V gene are MNHNS and SASEGT. This CDR3 spans 15 amino acids. In DNA, the CDR3 is TGTGCCAGCAGTGAACAGGGGGTGAACACCGGGGAGCTGTTTTTT. This encodes CASSEQGVNTGELFF.

The rearrangement joins TRBV28 to TRBJ2-7; 10 bases match TRBD2. The germline V gene has CDR1 MDHEN and CDR2 SYDVKM. The V and J ends lost 5 bases and 3 bases, in that order; junction bases with no gene match: 4. The CDR3 has 14 amino acids. Written as DNA, the CDR3 is TGTGCCAGCAGTCGTAGCGGGGGGCACTACGAGCAGTACTTC. Translating gives CASSRSGGHYEQYF. The full variable domain, with the rest looked up from reference TRBV28 and TRBJ2-7, is DVKVTQSSRYLVKRTGEKVFLECVQDMDHENMFWYRQDPGLGLRLIYFSYDVKMKEKGDIPEGYSVSREKKERFSLILESASTNQTSMYLCASSRSGGHYEQYFGPGTRLTVT.

This clone came up a few times. The rearrangement joins TRBV5-5 to TRBJ1-2; D perhaps matches TRBD1 (6 bases). The germline gives CDR1 SGHKS, CDR2 YYEKEE (reference sequence). The germline V and J ends were trimmed by 1 base and 0 bases, with 10 bases remaining between them. The length of the CDR3 is 15 residues. CDR3 nucleotides: TGTGCCAGCAGCTTGTCAGGGGACCCTAACTATGGCTACACCTTC. Translation gives CASSLSGDPNYGYTF.

V usage is TRBV4-2 and J usage is TRBJ2-3; tentatively, D is TRBD2 (7 bases). Germline CDR1 reads LGHNA; CDR2 reads YNFKEQ. This CDR3 comprises 19 residues. Trimming took off 3 bases at V and 4 bases at J, with 26 bases between the two ends. CDR3 DNA: TGTGCCAGCAGCCAGGGCTCCCCTGAAACGGGGGGCCGGTCAGATACGCAGTATTTT. Translating gives CASSQGSPETGGRSDTQYF.

The rearrangement uses TRBV21-1 and TRBJ1-4. TRBV21-1 is shown as a pseudogene. The CDR3 length is 14 residues. CDR3 loop: CARAGGATNEKLFF. CDR3 in DNA: TGTGCCAGGGCGGGGGGAGCAACTAATGAAAAACTGTTTTTT.

The table lists this clone with a count of one. The chain links TRBV5-1 to TRBJ1-6; 7 bases are a match to TRBD1. Germline lookup yields CDR1 SGHRS and CDR2 YFSETQ. V was pared by 0 bases and J by 5 bases, with 5 bases of the junction left unmatched. The CDR3 covers 16 residues. CDR3: CASSLEGTANNSPLHF. The CDR3 coding sequence is TGCGCCAGCAGCTTGGAAGGGACAGCCAATAATTCACCCCTCCACTTT.

V and J are TRBV30 and TRBJ2-7; 8 bases are a match to TRBD1. V dropped 3 bases and J dropped 4; count of bases not matched to a gene: 14. The CDR3 contains 16 residues. Germline-derived CDR1 and CDR2 are GTSNPN and SVGIG (reference sequence). DNA for the CDR3: TGTGCCTGGAGGCGCCCCCTCGGGACAGGAAAATACGAGCAGTACTTC. It specifies CAWRRPLGTGKYEQYF.

The chain is built from TRBV4-1 and TRBJ1-5; 12 nucleotides agree with TRBD1. Germline V gives CDR1 MGHRA, CDR2 YSYEKL. The V gene end was trimmed by 0 bases and the J gene end by 7 bases; junction bases not matched to a gene: 4. This CDR3 spans 16 amino acids. Written as DNA, the CDR3 is TGCGCCAGCAGCCAAGACGGGGACAGGGGGCTCCAGCCCCAGCATTTT. Encoded protein: CASSQDGDRGLQPQHF.

This clone was recorded a few times. V usage is TRBV10-1 and J usage is TRBJ2-2; 9 positions match TRBD1. The CDR3 extends over 17 amino acids. CDR1 is WNHNN and CDR2 is SYGVQD in the germline V gene (reference sequence). The V and J ends lost 1 base and 2 bases, in that order; junction bases with no gene match: 5. The CDR3 region is CASSELEQGANTGELFF. DNA of the CDR3: TGCGCCAGCAGTGAGTTGGAACAGGGGGCTAACACCGGGGAGCTGTTTTTT.

The rearrangement joins TRBV3-1 (or the pseudogene TRBV3-2) to TRBJ2-1; 11 positions agree with TRBD2. V shed 4 bases and J 2 bases; nucleotides not matched to a gene: 7. Germline lookup yields CDR1 LGHDT and CDR2 YNNKEL (reference sequence). The CDR3 is made up of 17 amino acids. As DNA, the CDR3 is TGTGCCAGCAGCCCCGGGAGTAGCGGGGGGGCCTACAATGAGCAGTTCTTC. It codes for CASSPGSSGGAYNEQFF.

The chain carries TRBV2 and TRBJ1-6, with 7 bases lining up with TRBD1. This CDR3 is 18 amino acids long. Germline CDR1 is SNHLY and CDR2 is FYNNEI. The V segment lost 1 base and the J segment 5 bases; nucleotides outside the gene matches: 11. For the CDR3, the DNA is TGTGCCAGCAGTGAAGGTTGGGGACAGACAAAGAATAATTCACCCCTCCACTTT. It codes for CASSEGWGQTKNNSPLHF.

The chain recombines TRBV28 with TRBJ1-6, with 8 bases lining up with TRBD1. The germline CDR1 and CDR2 sequences are MDHEN and SYDVKM. V was clipped by 6 bases and J by 7 bases; unmatched bases: 5. The CDR3 has 14 amino acids. The CDR3 reads CASRVDRVNSPLHF. The CDR3 nucleotides read TGTGCCAGCAGAGTGGACAGGGTCAATTCACCCCTCCACTTT.

In its sample, this clone was seen a few times. The CDR3 DNA reads TGTGCCAGCAGTTCGGGGGGATACTCTGGAAACACCATATATTTT. This sequence encodes CASSSGGYSGNTIYF. The chain uses TRBV27 and TRBJ1-3; the D gene is possibly TRBD1 (5 bases). This CDR3 region has 15 residues. Germline V lookup: CDR1 MNHEY, CDR2 SMNVEV (reference sequence). Trimming left V 4 bases short and J 0 bases short, with 10 bases between.

V usage is TRBV9 and J usage is TRBJ2-3, with 9 bases lining up with TRBD1. CDR3 length: 14 amino acids. Trimming took 4 bases from V and 5 from J; bases not matched to a gene: 5. Germline V gene data show CDR1 as SGDLS and CDR2 as YYNGEE. The DNA of the CDR3 is TGTGCCAGCAGCTTAGGACAGGGGAAAGATACGCAGTATTTT. This gives the protein CASSLGQGKDTQYF.

The chain uses TRBV25-1 and TRBJ2-5, with 7 bases that match TRBD2. Unmatched junction bases numbered 5, after V lost 2 bases and J lost 5 bases. The CDR3 runs 14 residues. The germline V gene encodes CDR1 MGHDK and CDR2 SYGVNS. This chain's CDR3 is CASSEGAGEETQYF. The CDR3 DNA reads as TGTGCCAGCAGTGAAGGGGCGGGGGAGGAGACCCAGTACTTC.

The rearrangement joins TRBV7-9 to TRBJ1-4, with D maybe TRBD1 (5 bases). The CDR3 extends over 13 amino acids. V was cut by 2 bases and J by 7 bases, with 8 bases left in between. Germline values: CDR1 SEHNR, CDR2 FQNEAQ (reference sequence). CDR3 sequence reads: CASSLPGIEKLFF. The DNA for the CDR3 is TGTGCCAGCAGCTTACCAGGGATTGAAAAACTGTTTTTT.

The chain carries TRBV14 and TRBJ2-2; 14 positions agree with TRBD2. This CDR3 spans 19 amino acids. CDR1 SGHDN and CDR2 FVKESK come from the germline V gene. The V segment lost 1 base and the J segment 3 bases; nucleotides outside the gene matches: 7. The CDR3 is CASSQVTSGGAIYTGELFF. CDR3 DNA: TGTGCCAGCAGCCAAGTGACTAGCGGGGGGGCTATTTACACCGGGGAGCTGTTTTTT.

The V and J genes are TRBV29-1 and TRBJ1-1; possible D gene TRBD1, 6 bases. The CDR3 has 13 amino acids. With 8 bases removed from V and 7 bases from J, the gap between germline ends came to 20 bases. Germline V gene lookup returns CDR1 SQVTM and CDR2 ANQGSEA. This CDR3 reads CSLWGGATNEAFF. CDR3 bases: TGCAGCCTCTGGGGGGGGGCGACCAATGAAGCTTTCTTT. The full variable domain, its missing parts supplied by reference TRBV29-1 and TRBJ1-1, is SAVISQKPSRDICQRGTSLTIQCQVDSQVTMMFWYRQQPGQSLTLIATANQGSEATYESGFVIDKFPISRPNLTFSTLTVSNMSPEDSSIYLCSLWGGATNEAFFGQGTRLTVV.

A single count supports this clone. The chain has TRBV7-2 and TRBJ1-5; D is perhaps TRBD1 (6 bases). The V gene's germline CDR1 is SGHTA and CDR2 FQGNSA. Trimming took off 5 bases at V and 3 bases at J, with 14 bases between the two ends. The CDR3 spans 15 residues. The CDR3 DNA reads TGTGCCAGCAGCCGTTGGACAGACTCCAATCAGCCCCAGCATTTT. Its protein product is CASSRWTDSNQPQHF.

CDR3 DNA: TGTGCCAGCAGCGTAGCTGGGGGGGGGACAGGGCTCTACGAGCAGTACTTC. Translating gives CASSVAGGGTGLYEQYF. This chain uses TRBV9 with TRBJ2-7; 9 positions match TRBD1. The CDR3 sequence is 17 residues long. CDR1 and CDR2 from the germline V gene are SGDLS and YYNGEE. The trim removed 0 bases at V and 3 bases at J, leaving 10 bases unmatched.

The V and J genes are TRBV18 and TRBJ2-1, with 7 bases lining up with TRBD2. The CDR3 spans 13 residues. CDR1 KGHSH and CDR2 LQKENI come from the germline V gene. With V trimmed by 4 bases and J by 12 bases, 9 bases remained unmatched. This CDR3 is CASSLKREDWQFF. In DNA, the CDR3 is TGTGCCAGCTCACTAAAACGGGAGGACTGGCAGTTCTTC.

This chain joins TRBV10-3 and TRBJ2-3, with TRBD1 matching 12 bases. The germline gives CDR1 ENHRY, CDR2 SYGVKD. This CDR3 comprises 16 residues. V lost 4 bases to trimming and J lost 5 bases; unmatched junction nucleotides: 7. CDR3 amino acids: CAISAQGQGAGDTQYF. DNA for the CDR3: TGTGCCATCAGTGCCCAGGGACAGGGGGCAGGAGATACGCAGTATTTT.

The chain joins TRBV6-5 to TRBJ1-2; weak D call: TRBD1 (5 bases). There are 16 residues in the CDR3. The germline gives CDR1 MNHEY, CDR2 SVGAGI. Trimming removed 2 bases from V and 0 bases from J, with 13 bases in between. The CDR3 protein is CASSYTTDTANYGYTF. The CDR3 region has the DNA TGTGCCAGCAGTTACACGACAGACACAGCTAACTATGGCTACACCTTC.

This clone was seen repeatedly, ten times or more. The chain links TRBV30 to TRBJ2-3, with D possibly being TRBD2 (6 bases). Trimming pared 8 bases from V and 3 bases from J, leaving 12 bases between. Looked up from germline, CDR1 is GTSNPN and CDR2 is SVGIG (reference sequence). The CDR3 is made up of 12 amino acids. CDR3 in amino acids: CARGLQTDTQYF. The CDR3 nucleotides are TGTGCCCGGGGGTTACAGACAGATACGCAGTATTTT.

The chain employs TRBV10-1 and TRBJ2-3, with D possibly being TRBD2 (7 bases). This CDR3 has 15 residues. Between the trimmed V and J ends, which lost 2 bases and 2 bases, there was a span of 11 bases. The germline V gene encodes CDR1 WNHNN and CDR2 SYGVQD (reference sequence). The CDR3 DNA reads TGCGCCAGCAGTGAGGCGGGGGCGAACACAGATACGCAGTATTTT. Translation: CASSEAGANTDTQYF.

The rearrangement joins TRBV2 to TRBJ2-1, with a possible D match to TRBD2 (5 bases). V was clipped by 6 bases and J by 0 bases, with 9 bases between them. In germline, CDR1 is SNHLY, CDR2 FYNNEI. The CDR3 extends over 14 amino acids. The CDR3 DNA reads TGTGCCAGCAGAGTGGGGAGCTCCTACAATGAGCAGTTCTTC. It yields the protein CASRVGSSYNEQFF.

The genes are TRBV27 and TRBJ2-7, with 11 positions matching TRBD1. The CDR3 runs to 13 residues. Per the germline V gene, CDR1 is MNHEY and CDR2 is SMNVEV (reference sequence). The trim removed 4 bases at V and 7 bases at J, leaving 3 bases unmatched. CDR3 coding DNA: TGTGCCAGCAGTTCGGGACAGGGGGTTGAGCAGTACTTC. Its translation is CASSSGQGVEQYF.

The V call is TRBV29-1, the J call TRBJ1-3; 9 bases align to TRBD1. With 4 bases clipped from V and 2 bases from J, the junction kept 0 bases outside the gene matches. From germline, CDR1 is SQVTM and CDR2 ANQGSEA. CDR3 length: 13 amino acids. CDR3 in DNA: TGCAGCGTTGGACAGGGGGCTGGAAACACCATATATTTT. Translation: CSVGQGAGNTIYF.

The V and J genes are TRBV19 and TRBJ2-1; D is perhaps TRBD2 (5 bases). Germline lookup yields CDR1 LNHDA and CDR2 SQIVND (reference sequence). The CDR3 runs 14 residues. V was pared by 5 bases and J by 6 bases, with 14 bases between. In DNA form, the CDR3 reads TGTGCCAGTAGTTCCTGGGCGGGCCTCAATGAGCAGTTCTTC. Encoded protein: CASSSWAGLNEQFF.

The chain has TRBV18 and TRBJ1-1, with a possible D match to TRBD1 (5 bases). Trimming cost V 4 bases and J 7 bases, with 13 bases left between them. Germline V CDR1 and CDR2: KGHSH, LQKENI. The CDR3 is 13 amino acids. The CDR3: CASSLSRTIEAFF. The CDR3 DNA follows: TGTGCCAGCTCACTGTCAAGGACAATTGAAGCTTTCTTT.

V usage is TRBV19 and J usage is TRBJ2-5; D uncertain. V was clipped by 0 bases and J by 3 bases, with 14 bases between them. Germline V gene lookup returns CDR1 LNHDA and CDR2 SQIVND (reference sequence). The CDR3 is 16 amino acids. Here the CDR3 reads CASSIETGAFKETQYF. The CDR3 DNA sequence: TGTGCCAGTAGTATAGAAACCGGAGCCTTCAAAGAGACCCAGTACTTC.